This entry lists 13 T cell receptor beta chains sequenced from one sample in a study of cytomegalovirus exposure and HLA in healthy donors (dated by TCRdb to about 2017). The library was made by the immunoSEQ multiplex PCR assay. For the multiplex PCR, a mixture combining 60 forward primers for TCR Vbeta segments and 13 reverse primers for TCR Jbeta segments was used. TCRdb carries this immuneACCESS record with in-frame sequences only. Its versions omit some clonotypes, under half of them owing to an unresolved V gene in the studies checked, with the rest unexplained. The sample contains some 96,000 clones, under 80% of them found a single time. The ten largest make up over 6% of the sample. Sequencing input: PBMCs. These receptors were taken from a man aged 35 to 55 in good health and CMV-seropositive.

This chain uses TRBV6-5 with TRBJ1-2, with 8 bases aligning to TRBD1. CDR1 is MNHEY, CDR2 SVGAGI, per germline. Trimming removed 1 base from V and 7 bases from J; junction bases left unmatched: 5. This CDR3 spans 14 amino acids. CDR3 loop: CASSYFQGARGYTF. For the CDR3, the DNA is TGTGCCAGCAGTTACTTCCAGGGGGCTCGTGGCTACACCTTC.

V and J are TRBV7-3 and TRBJ2-7, with a possible D match to TRBD1 (7 bases). V was clipped by 8 bases and J by 3 bases, with 11 bases between them. This CDR3 has 12 residues. The germline CDR1 and CDR2 sequences are SGHTA and FQGTGA. The CDR3 loop reads CASAGQNYEQYF. CDR3 sequence (DNA): TGTGCCAGCGCGGGACAGAACTACGAGCAGTACTTC. The variable domain in full, completed from reference TRBV7-3 and TRBJ2-7, reads GAGVSQTPSNKVTEKGKYVELRCDPISGHTALYWYRQSLGQGPEFLIYFQGTGAADDSGLPNDRFFAVRPEGSVSTLKIQRTERGDSAVYLCASAGQNYEQYFGPGTRLTVT.

Written as DNA, the CDR3 is TGTGCCAGCAGCTCCCCGTCCAGGGCTACGCAGTATTTT. It codes for CASSSPSRATQYF. The chain recombines TRBV7-3 with TRBJ2-3; D possibly corresponds to TRBD1 (5 bases). Germline V gene lookup returns CDR1 SGHTA and CDR2 FQGTGA. The ends were cut back, 4 bases at V and 8 bases at J, with 13 bases in the middle. The CDR3 covers 13 residues.

The V and J genes are TRBV27 and TRBJ2-3; 7 bases match TRBD1. There are 13 residues in the CDR3. The V gene end was trimmed by 8 bases and the J gene end by 2 bases; junction bases not matched to a gene: 4. Germline V lookup: CDR1 MNHEY, CDR2 SMNVEV (reference sequence). In DNA form, the CDR3 reads TGTGCCAGCGGACAGGTTTTCACAGATACGCAGTATTTT. Amino acid sequence: CASGQVFTDTQYF.

This clone was picked up one time. The chain couples TRBV11-3 to TRBJ2-7, with TRBD2 identical over 14 bases. Germline CDR1 reads SGHNT; CDR2 reads YENEEA. The CDR3 is 14 amino acids. Trimming at V came to 6 bases and at J to 7 bases, leaving 5 bases not matched to a gene. This CDR3 reads CASRLGLAGVEQYF. CDR3 DNA sequence: TGTGCCAGCAGGCTGGGACTAGCGGGAGTGGAGCAGTACTTC.

The chain carries TRBV28 and TRBJ1-4; D ambiguous. The CDR3 is made up of 13 amino acids. The V and J ends lost 3 bases and 5 bases respectively, with 7 bases between them. Germline-derived CDR1 and CDR2 are MDHEN and SYDVKM. The CDR3 here is CASSLSRNEKLFF. CDR3 DNA sequence: TGTGCCAGCAGTTTGTCGAGGAATGAAAAACTGTTTTTT.

This chain uses TRBV5-6 with TRBJ1-2, with D possibly being TRBD1 (5 bases). V lost 0 bases, J lost 4 bases, and 13 bases lay in between. There are 15 residues in the CDR3. Germline CDR1 SGHDT, CDR2 YYEEEE. The CDR3 loop is CASSLARAPTYGYTF. DNA for the CDR3: TGTGCCAGCAGCTTGGCCAGGGCCCCGACCTATGGCTACACCTTC.

On this clone: At one end the junction does not follow the germline gene, possibly because of a read error. This chain joins TRBV9 and TRBJ2-5, with 7 bases aligning to TRBD2. The CDR3 runs 14 residues. Germline V lookup: CDR1 SGDLS, CDR2 YYNGEE. The CDR3 here is CASTVGRGDGTQYF. The CDR3 bases are TGTGCCAGCACCGTAGGACGGGGGGATGGGACCCAGTACTTC.

This clone was recorded a few times. This rearrangement joins TRBV28 to TRBJ2-1; D unresolved. CDR3 length: 12 amino acids. Germline V gene sequence: CDR1 MDHEN, CDR2 SYDVKM. V lost 2 bases and J lost 8, with 7 bases in between. DNA for the CDR3: TGTGCCAGCAGTTTAGGAGTTTATGAGCAGTTCTTC. This sequence encodes CASSLGVYEQFF.

V is TRBV5-4 and J is TRBJ2-5; the match to TRBD2 covers 13 bases. The CDR3 spans 16 residues. V shed 1 base and J 5 bases; nucleotides not matched to a gene: 5. Germline lookup yields CDR1 SGHNT and CDR2 YYREEE (reference sequence). The CDR3 region is CASSLKLAGGVETQYF. Written as DNA, the CDR3 is TGTGCCAGCAGCTTGAAACTAGCGGGAGGGGTGGAGACCCAGTACTTC.

The CDR3 sequence: CASSTMDRSSYEQYF. For the CDR3, the DNA is TGCGCCAGCAGCACCATGGACAGGTCCTCCTACGAGCAGTACTTC. J is TRBJ2-7 and V is TRBV4-1; 7 positions match TRBD1. Germline assignment: CDR1 MGHRA and CDR2 YSYEKL. This CDR3 has 15 residues. Trimming took 5 bases from V and 0 from J; bases not matched to a gene: 7.

This chain uses TRBV9 with TRBJ2-6, with D perhaps matching TRBD1 (5 bases). The germline V gene encodes CDR1 SGDLS and CDR2 YYNGEE. This CDR3 is built from 19 residues. Between the trimmed V and J ends, which lost 0 bases and 1 base, there was a span of 17 bases. The CDR3: CASSVATGLGRSGANVLTF. The CDR3, as DNA: TGTGCCAGCAGCGTAGCGACGGGCCTGGGGCGTTCTGGGGCCAACGTCCTGACTTTC.

V usage is TRBV7-8 and J usage is TRBJ2-5; D is unclear. The CDR3 runs to 12 residues. Trimming shortened V by 7 bases and J by 5 bases, and 11 bases separated the two germline ends. CDR1 is SGHVS, CDR2 FQNEAQ, per germline. CDR3 loop: CASTPALETQYF. The CDR3 DNA reads as TGTGCCAGCACCCCTGCACTTGAGACCCAGTACTTC.